Given below is one T cell receptor beta chain in context. Cohorts were assigned according to the clinical history that participants reported. Cohort 3 recovered donors had two negative PCRs, clearance, or symptom resolution. This sample stems from a study of blood T cell repertoires in COVID-19. Study-level information: The cDNA or gDNA used as material had been derived from T cells, B-cell-depleted T cells, or PBMCs.

Measured with immunoSEQ multiplex PCR; TCRdb has only the in-frame clones, and not every one. In the table there are about 290,000 clones, roughly 90% of which are singletons. Germline trimming cut 8 bases from V and 7 bases from J; bases unmatched to any gene: 3. In germline, CDR1 is PRHDT, CDR2 FYEKMQ (reference sequence). The length of the CDR3 is 13 residues. Sample: PBMCs or T cells enriched from blood (not recorded which). This rearrangement joins TRBV13 to TRBJ2-1, with TRBD1 matching over 12 bases. The receptor's source is a woman aged 40 to 55 who had recovered from COVID-19. In DNA form, the CDR3 reads TGTGCCAGCGGGACAGGGGGCATAAATGAGCAGTTCTTC. As protein: CASGTGGINEQFF.